These T cell receptor beta chains were read from a single sample in a study of cytomegalovirus exposure and HLA in healthy donors. TCRdb's table, derived via immunoSEQ multiplex PCR, lists solely in-frame clones and lacks some. The sample has around 280,000 clones, 85% to 90% seen once. Sequenced sample: PBMCs. Receptor source: a woman aged 18-29 years in good health and CMV-seronegative. Both conserved end residues are part of each CDR3. The D gene is left open where the match is weak. The size of a clone is reported for some rows only, either as once, few or many, or as a class for expanded clones.

>TRBJ2-2|.|TRBV27|few
CASSPGVNTGELFF
TGTGCCTCTTCCCCAGGGGTGAACACCGGGGAGCTGTTTTTT
>TRBJ1-2|TRBD1|TRBV27|.
CASSFLTGNYGYTF
TGTGCCAGCAGTTTCTTGACAGGGAACTATGGCTACACCTTC
>TRBJ2-2|.|TRBV2|once
CASRQPGTNTGELFF
TGTGCCAGCCGCCAACCGGGGACGAACACCGGGGAGCTGTTTTTT
>TRBJ2-3|.|TRBV7-9|.
CATLRVRTDTQYF
TGTGCCACCCTACGTGTCCGCACAGATACGCAGTATTTT
>TRBJ2-5|TRBD2|TRBV2|.
CASSENASGGSLETQYF
TGTGCCAGCAGTGAGAACGCTAGCGGGGGGTCCTTAGAGACCCAGTACTTC
>TRBJ2-7|.|TRBV7-3|.
CASSFGQSYEQYF
TGTGCCAGCAGCTTTGGACAAAGCTACGAGCAGTACTTC
>TRBJ2-5|.|TRBV6-6|.
CASSYSEGGLGEQYF
TGTGCCAGCAGTTACTCAGAAGGGGGTCTAGGGGAGCAGTACTTC
>TRBJ2-1|TRBD1|TRBV18|once
CASSPWDSDNEQFF
TGTGCCAGCTCACCGTGGGACAGCGACAATGAGCAGTTCTTC
>TRBJ2-1|.|TRBV11-2|.
CASSPRGSGYNEQFF
TGTGCCAGCAGCCCCCGAGGTTCTGGGTACAATGAGCAGTTCTTC
>TRBJ2-7|.|TRBV9|few
CASSLDGGTSYEQYF
TGTGCCAGCAGCCTGGATGGGGGGACGTCCTACGAGCAGTACTTC
>TRBJ2-6|.|TRBV2|.
CASRPLQWANVLTF
TGTGCCAGCAGACCCCTCCAGTGGGCCAACGTCCTGACTTTC
>TRBJ2-2|TRBD1|TRBV5-1|.
CASRGPGQENTGELFF
TGCGCCAGCAGAGGACCGGGACAGGAGAACACCGGGGAGCTGTTTTTT
>TRBJ2-1|.|TRBV4-1|.
CASSQSRGDEQFF
TGCGCCAGCAGCCAATCCAGGGGGGATGAGCAGTTCTTC
>TRBJ2-2|.|TRBV6-4|once
CASSSQGSTGELFF
TGTGCCAGCAGTTCTCAGGGGAGCACCGGGGAGCTGTTTTTT
>TRBJ2-7|.|TRBV27|.
CASSLTTSREQYF
TGTGCCAGCAGTTTAACTACATCTCGGGAGCAGTACTTC
>TRBJ1-4|.|TRBV5-4|.
CASSSQGTNEKLFF
TGTGCCAGCAGCTCACAGGGAACTAATGAAAAACTGTTTTTT
>TRBJ2-1|TRBD2|TRBV19|.
CASSLTSGGYSYNEQFF
TGTGCCAGTAGTCTAACTAGCGGGGGGTACTCCTACAATGAGCAGTTCTTC
>TRBJ1-2|.|TRBV27|.
CASSLSSANYGYTF
TGTGCCAGCAGTTTATCATCGGCTAACTATGGCTACACCTTC
>TRBJ1-1|.|TRBV29-1|.
CSVEMFGSGAEAFF
TGCAGCGTTGAGATGTTCGGGTCCGGAGCTGAAGCTTTCTTT
>TRBJ2-2|TRBD1|TRBV7-9|.
CASEDRGLDTGELFF
TGTGCCAGCGAGGATAGGGGGCTAGACACCGGGGAGCTGTTTTTT
>TRBJ2-3|TRBD1|TRBV7-6|.
CASSSDRADTQYF
TGTGCCAGCAGCTCCGACAGGGCAGATACGCAGTATTTT
>TRBJ1-6|TRBD1|TRBV27|.
CASSFLRQGASYNSPLHF
TGTGCCAGCAGTTTTCTTCGACAGGGGGCATCCTATAATTCCCCCCTCCACTTT
>TRBJ1-3|.|TRBV29-1|.
CSVEEDRYTIYF
TGCAGCGTTGAAGAAGACAGGTACACCATATATTTT
>TRBJ1-3|TRBD1|TRBV4-2|.
CASSPDRGNTIYF
TGTGCCAGCAGCCCCGACAGGGGAAACACCATATACTTT
>TRBJ2-2|TRBD2|TRBV19|.
CASRPGLAGGMNTGELFF
TGTGCCAGTAGGCCGGGACTAGCGGGGGGGATGAACACCGGGGAGCTGTTTTTT
>TRBJ1-4|.|TRBV30|.
CAWSLLTGANNEKLFF
TGTGCCTGGAGTCTATTAACAGGCGCCAATAATGAAAAACTGTTTTTT
>TRBJ2-5|TRBD2|TRBV6-6|.
CASSRETSGETQYF
TGTGCCAGCAGCCGAGAGACTAGCGGAGAGACCCAGTACTTC
>TRBJ2-6|.|TRBV9|.
CASSVPGGANVLTF
TGTGCCAGCAGCGTACCGGGTGGGGCCAACGTCCTGACTTTC
>TRBJ2-3|.|TRBV5-1|.
CASSSDGDTQYF
TGCGCCAGCAGCTCCGACGGGGATACGCAGTATTTT
>TRBJ1-1|.|TRBV6-5|.
CASRTQSSQQAEAFF
TGTGCCAGCCGAACCCAAAGTTCCCAACAGGCTGAAGCTTTCTTT
>TRBJ1-2|.|TRBV7-9|.
CASSLALGDNYGYTF
TGTGCCAGCAGCTTAGCGCTCGGGGATAACTATGGCTACACCTTC
>TRBJ2-2|TRBD2|TRBV18|.
CASSPPFGRDTGELFF
TGTGCCAGCTCACCACCTTTTGGGAGGGACACCGGGGAGCTGTTTTTT
>TRBJ2-7|.|TRBV11-2|once
CASSLAPWGGAPLSEQYF
TGTGCCAGCAGCTTAGCTCCTTGGGGCGGGGCTCCTTTAAGCGAGCAGTACTTC
>TRBJ2-7|TRBD1|TRBV18|few
CASSPDRNSYEQYF
TGTGCCAGCTCACCGGACAGGAACTCCTACGAGCAGTACTTC
>TRBJ1-2|.|TRBV19|once
CASSPTGSYGYTF
TGTGCCAGTAGTCCGACAGGTAGCTATGGCTACACCTTC
>TRBJ2-7|.|TRBV11-2|few
CASSPSPQNEQYF
TGTGCCAGCAGCCCTTCCCCCCAGAATGAGCAGTACTTC
>TRBJ1-1|.|TRBV5-4|.
CASSLARGGTEAFF
TGTGCCAGCAGCTTGGCAAGGGGAGGCACTGAAGCTTTCTTT
>TRBJ1-6|.|TRBV4-1|.
CASSQDDGTRRLPLHF
TGCGCCAGCAGCCAAGATGATGGGACAAGGAGACTACCCCTCCACTTT
>TRBJ1-1|.|TRBV4-2|.
CASSHLSGGGMNTEAFF
TGTGCCAGCAGCCATCTCTCCGGCGGGGGGATGAACACTGAAGCTTTCTTT
>TRBJ2-1|TRBD2|TRBV2|.
CASIEVLAGSSEQFF
TGTGCCAGCATAGAGGTACTAGCGGGCTCGAGTGAGCAGTTCTTC